This passage covers 25 T cell receptor beta chains from one sample sequenced in a study of T cells in tuberculosis. The repertoire was sequenced with immunoSEQ multiplex PCR; TCRdb's copy has only in-frame clones and lacks some. The data show more than 35,000 clones, 93% seen once. Material for sequencing was PBMCs. The receptors stem from a donor aged 10 to 29 with latent tuberculosis or without tuberculosis infection.

The chain joins TRBV5-6 to TRBJ2-3, with unresolved D. Trimming removed 1 base at V and 0 bases at J, with 9 bases between. This CDR3 region has 15 residues. Germline CDR1 reads SGHDT; CDR2 reads YYEEEE. CDR3 residues: CASSLLPGSTDTQYF. The CDR3, as DNA: TGTGCCAGCAGCTTGTTACCCGGGAGCACAGATACGCAGTATTTT.

This chain links TRBV6-5 with TRBJ1-2; a weak D match, TRBD1 (6 bases). The length of the CDR3 is 12 residues. Germline assignment: CDR1 MNHEY and CDR2 SVGAGI. Trimming pared 2 bases from V and 14 bases from J, leaving 15 bases between. In DNA form, the CDR3 reads TGTGCCAGCAGTTACGCGGGGGGGCGCGAAACCTTC. Protein: CASSYAGGRETF.

The chain joins TRBV21-1 to TRBJ1-4; the table gives TRBD1 as D, unverified against the DNA. TRBV21-1 is described as a pseudogene. The CDR3 runs 17 residues. DNA for the CDR3: TGTGCCAGCAGCAACCTTGATCAACATTCAACTAATGAAAAACTGTTTTTT. It codes for CASSNLDQHSTNEKLFF.

CDR3 nucleotides: TGTGCCAGCTCACCTAGGACGGCCGCAATACAGGGGGAAAAACTGTTTTTT. Protein product: CASSPRTAAIQGEKLFF. J is TRBJ1-4 and V is TRBV18; 7 bases align to TRBD1. This CDR3 has 17 amino acids. Germline V lookup: CDR1 KGHSH, CDR2 LQKENI. With 3 bases clipped from V and 8 bases from J, the junction kept 15 bases outside the gene matches.

V gene TRBV5-4 combines with J gene TRBJ2-7, with D hard to call. With 0 bases removed from V and 6 bases from J, the gap between germline ends came to 7 bases. The germline V gene encodes CDR1 SGHNT and CDR2 YYREEE (reference sequence). The CDR3 is made up of 12 amino acids. As DNA, the CDR3 is TGTGCCAGCAGCTTGGGAAGCCTCGAGCAGTACTTC. It yields the protein CASSLGSLEQYF. The whole variable domain, remainder taken from reference TRBV5-4 and TRBJ2-7, is ETGVTQSPTHLIKTRGQQVTLRCSSQSGHNTVSWYQQALGQGPQFIFQYYREEENGRGNFPPRFSGLQFPNYSSELNVNALELDDSALYLCASSLGSLEQYFGPGTRLTVT.

The chain employs TRBV4-1 and TRBJ2-2; 11 bases are a match to TRBD2. The CDR3 totals 20 residues. V lost 1 base to trimming and J lost 5 bases; unmatched junction nucleotides: 15. Germline CDR1 reads MGHRA; CDR2 reads YSYEKL. DNA of the CDR3: TGCGCCAGCAGCCAAGCTGGGCGGCTAGCGGGGGGCAGGCGAACCGGGGAGCTGTTTTTT. Residues: CASSQAGRLAGGRRTGELFF.

This clone has a single count. V and J are TRBV2 and TRBJ2-4; D might be TRBD1 (7 bases). Per the germline V gene, CDR1 is SNHLY and CDR2 is FYNNEI. Trimming removed 6 bases at V and 7 bases at J, with 19 bases between. The CDR3 is 15 amino acids. As DNA, the CDR3 is TGTGCCAGCAGCGCCTCTGGAGGGGGCATGAACATTCAGTACTTC. This gives the protein CASSASGGGMNIQYF. The full variable domain, completed using reference TRBV2 and TRBJ2-4, is EPEVTQTPSHQVTQMGQEVILRCVPISNHLYFYWYRQILGQKVEFLVSFYNNEISEKSEIFDDQFSVERPDGSNFTLKIRSTKLEDSAMYFCASSASGGGMNIQYFGAGTRLSVL.

The chain couples TRBV10-3 to TRBJ2-1; 10 nucleotides match TRBD2. J gave up 7 bases and V 9 bases, and 9 bases lay outside the gene matches. Per the germline V gene, CDR1 is ENHRY and CDR2 is SYGVKD. The CDR3 spans 14 residues. The DNA of the CDR3 is TGTGCCATGGGGACTAGCGCCTACCTAAATGAGCAGTTCTTC. This codes for CAMGTSAYLNEQFF.

The chain combines TRBV5-6 with TRBJ1-5; 8 nucleotides match TRBD1. Germline CDR1 and CDR2: SGHDT and YYEEEE. CDR3 length equals 13 residues. Trimming took 4 bases from V and 7 from J; bases not matched to a gene: 4. The CDR3 spells CASSTTGEQPQHF. In DNA form, the CDR3 reads TGTGCCAGCAGCACGACAGGGGAACAGCCCCAGCATTTT. The full variable domain, in which reference TRBV5-6 and TRBJ1-5 provide the parts outside the CDR3, is DAGVTQSPTHLIKTRGQQVTLRCSPKSGHDTVSWYQQALGQGPQFIFQYYEEEERQRGNFPDRFSGHQFPNYSSELNVNALLLGDSALYLCASSTTGEQPQHFGDGTRLSIL.

This chain's CDR3 is CASSPRQGGSGYTF. In DNA, the CDR3 is TGTGCCAGCAGTCCCAGACAGGGTGGGTCTGGCTACACCTTC. This rearrangement joins TRBV27 to TRBJ1-2, with 7 positions matching TRBD1. V lost 5 bases and J lost 7; bases outside the gene matches: 10. Germline CDR1 MNHEY, CDR2 SMNVEV (reference sequence). The CDR3 is made up of 14 amino acids.

CDR3 region: CASSLFSRDGYTF. CDR3 DNA sequence: TGTGCCAGCAGCTTATTTTCGCGGGATGGCTACACCTTC. This rearrangement joins TRBV7-8 to TRBJ1-2; D uncertain. V dropped 2 bases and J dropped 6 bases, with 10 bases sitting between them. The CDR3 is 13 amino acids. CDR1 and CDR2 from the germline V gene are SGHVS and FQNEAQ.

The J gene is TRBJ1-3, the V gene TRBV6-1, with a tentative D call TRBD1 (5 bases). Trimming pared 2 bases from V and 1 base from J, leaving 12 bases between. This CDR3 region has 16 residues. The germline V gene has CDR1 MNHNS and CDR2 SASEGT. CDR3 coding DNA: TGTGCCAGCAGTGAACGGGGGACTGGGTCTGGAAACACCATATATTTT. Amino acid sequence: CASSERGTGSGNTIYF.

This rearrangement joins TRBV19 to TRBJ1-2; no firm D call. Germline CDR1 reads LNHDA; CDR2 reads SQIVND (reference sequence). This CDR3 contains 10 residues. Trimming cost V 5 bases and J 8 bases, with 6 bases left between them. The CDR3 protein is CASSYIGYTF. As DNA, the CDR3 is TGTGCCAGTAGTTACATCGGCTACACCTTC.

The V gene is TRBV7-9, the J gene TRBJ1-2; 7 bases are shared with TRBD1. V lost 1 base to trimming and J lost 2 bases; unmatched junction nucleotides: 7. The V gene's germline CDR1 is SEHNR and CDR2 FQNEAQ (reference sequence). CDR3 length: 16 residues. As DNA, the CDR3 is TGTGCCAGCAGCTTAGAGGGGGCGGACCGAAACTATGGCTACACCTTC. Encoded protein: CASSLEGADRNYGYTF.

V usage is TRBV9 and J usage is TRBJ2-2, with a weak D call TRBD2 (5 bases). This CDR3 is 12 amino acids long. Germline values: CDR1 SGDLS, CDR2 YYNGEE. The ends were cut back, 4 bases at V and 5 bases at J, with 6 bases in the middle. The CDR3, as DNA: TGTGCCAGCAGCCGGGGTACCGGGGAGCTGTTTTTT. It specifies CASSRGTGELFF.

This clone came up once. V usage is TRBV6-4 and J usage is TRBJ2-2; TRBD1 aligns across 9 bases. J was trimmed by 0 bases and V by 8 bases; bases with no gene match: 1. This CDR3 has 14 residues. From germline, CDR1 is MRHNA and CDR2 SNTAGT. The CDR3 region has the DNA TGTGCCAGCGGGGACAGGGCGAACACCGGGGAGCTGTTTTTT. It specifies CASGDRANTGELFF.

This sequence joins TRBV5-1 and TRBJ2-7, with a possible D match to TRBD1 (5 bases). CDR1 is SGHRS and CDR2 is YFSETQ in the germline V gene. CDR3 length: 14 amino acids. V was cut by 3 bases and J by 5 bases, with 15 bases left in between. The CDR3 protein is CASSWPSRTHEQYF. The CDR3 nucleotides read TGCGCCAGCAGCTGGCCCTCCAGGACACACGAGCAGTACTTC.

The chain recombines TRBV9 with TRBJ1-2; 8 nucleotides agree with TRBD1. The ends lost 2 bases at V and 2 bases at J; junction bases unmatched: 5. CDR3 length equals 15 residues. The germline CDR1 and CDR2 sequences are SGDLS and YYNGEE. The CDR3 sequence is CASSVSGGANYGYTF. In DNA form, the CDR3 reads TGTGCCAGCAGCGTGTCAGGGGGCGCGAACTATGGCTACACCTTC.

The chain carries TRBV19 and TRBJ1-3; a weak D match, TRBD1 (5 bases). The germline CDR1 and CDR2 sequences are LNHDA and SQIVND (reference sequence). The CDR3 contains 17 residues. V shed 5 bases and J shed 2 bases, with 19 bases lying between them. In DNA form, the CDR3 reads TGTGCCAGTAGTCCCCGAGGTTGGCCAGGGCCTGGAAACACCATATATTTT. It codes for CASSPRGWPGPGNTIYF.

DNA of the CDR3: TGTGCCAGTAGTACGTTTGAGGGCTACACCTTC. It yields the protein CASSTFEGYTF. The chain uses TRBV19 and TRBJ1-2; D is undetermined. The CDR3 loop spans 11 amino acids. Germline values: CDR1 LNHDA, CDR2 SQIVND (reference sequence). V lost 4 bases, J lost 8 bases, and 8 bases lay in between.

The chain recombines TRBV15 with TRBJ2-1; the D is unclear. V was pared by 1 base and J by 6 bases, with 4 bases between. Germline CDR1 and CDR2: LNHNV and YYDKDF (reference sequence). The CDR3 consists of 12 residues. The CDR3 nucleotides read TGTGCCACCAGCAGAGCAGGCAATGAGCAGTTCTTC. The encoded protein is CATSRAGNEQFF.

The chain uses TRBV7-2 and TRBJ1-1; 7 nucleotides agree with TRBD1. The germline gives CDR1 SGHTA, CDR2 FQGNSA. This CDR3 region has 14 residues. The V gene end was trimmed by 6 bases and the J gene end by 5 bases; junction bases not matched to a gene: 9. CDR3 sequence: CASSVWGQKTEAFF. The CDR3 DNA follows: TGTGCCAGCAGTGTCTGGGGACAGAAAACTGAAGCTTTCTTT.

This clone was counted between two and nine times. CDR3 sequence reads: CAWSFGGRSGYTF. The DNA of the CDR3 is TGTGCCTGGAGTTTCGGAGGGAGAAGCGGCTACACCTTC. The chain couples TRBV30 to TRBJ1-2; D ambiguous. The ends were cut back, 2 bases at V and 8 bases at J, with 15 bases in the middle. Per the germline V gene, CDR1 is GTSNPN and CDR2 is SVGIG (reference sequence). This CDR3 has 13 amino acids.

The CDR3 coding sequence is TGTGCCAGCAGTTCTACGGACAGGGACGGGGGAGCTTTCTTT. It specifies CASSSTDRDGGAFF. The genes are TRBV27 and TRBJ1-1; 8 nucleotides align to TRBD1. CDR3 length equals 14 residues. The junction had 11 bases not matched to a gene; V was cut back by 4 bases and J by 10 bases. Germline V CDR1 and CDR2: MNHEY, SMNVEV (reference sequence).

The chain combines TRBV10-3 with TRBJ2-1; no reliable D call. Germline V gives CDR1 ENHRY, CDR2 SYGVKD. The CDR3 is 13 residues long. V lost 2 bases to trimming and J lost 7 bases, with 9 bases between them. CDR3 residues: CAISEPPTNEQFF. The DNA of the CDR3 is TGTGCCATCAGTGAGCCCCCGACAAATGAGCAGTTCTTC.